This T cell receptor (beta chain) was sequenced in a study of T cell responses to AZD1222 COVID-19 vaccine. Overall study findings and caveats: Mostly white British, mostly female donors; authors suggested clonal diversity may be underestimated. Receipt of two AZD1222 doses was followed by a rise in Spike-specific TCR breadth and depth. Just 5 or 6 AZD1222 recipients tested seropositive at baseline. In the spike-specific TCR repertoire, nearly half reportedly target unmutated variant regions.

Turning to this clone: Its target is not known.

TCRdb's copy holds only in-frame clones and misses some; the assay was immunoSEQ multiplex PCR. The table includes about 120,000 clones, roughly nine tenths detected once. From germline, CDR1 is SGDLS and CDR2 YYNGEE. CDR3 size: 17 residues. The V end lost 5 bases, the J end lost 1 base, and 19 bases lay between the germline ends. V is TRBV9 and J is TRBJ1-3; D is perhaps TRBD1 (6 bases). Sequences were derived from peripheral blood, sampled on day 0 of AZD1222 vaccination. The clonotype comes from an adult in good health. This CDR3 reads CASSHPQGRTSGNTIYF. The CDR3 DNA sequence: TGTGCCAGCAGTCATCCGCAGGGGAGGACGTCTGGAAACACCATATATTTT.